Each of the 21 T cell receptor beta chains below was sequenced from the same sample in a study of blood T cells in healthy people across ages. The second PCR ran about 6 to 12 cycles with a sample-barcoded 5' primer and J-beta primers. TCRdb called the 5' RACE reads again in MiXCR, with one record for every CDR3 protein. The table has 2 million or so distinct CDR3 sequences, about 50% seen once. What was sequenced was blood. The receptors here all came from a woman in her thirties or forties in good health.

V gene TRBV7-2 combines with J gene TRBJ2-7; D gene uncertain. V shed 4 bases and J shed 10 bases, with 23 bases lying between them. The length of the CDR3 is 15 residues. Germline values: CDR1 SGHTA, CDR2 FQGNSA. The CDR3 bases are TGTGCCAGCAGCTCCTCTGAAGTCCCCGCCGGTGGCCAGTACTTC. Its protein product is CASSSSEVPAGGQYF.

This clonotype was seen a single time. The chain employs TRBV4-1 and TRBJ2-1; tentative D call: TRBD2 (5 bases). Germline assignment: CDR1 MGHRA and CDR2 YSYEKL. The length of the CDR3 is 13 residues. The V end lost 1 base, the J end lost 12 bases, and 13 bases lay between the germline ends. CDR3 loop: CASSQGGNDGQFF. The CDR3, as DNA: TGCGCCAGCAGCCAAGGAGGGAACGATGGGCAGTTCTTC.

The V call is TRBV4-1, the J call TRBJ2-7; 9 nucleotides align to TRBD1. Germline loops: CDR1 MGHRA, CDR2 YSYEKL. V was clipped by 0 bases and J by 2 bases; unmatched bases: 8. The CDR3 spans 17 residues. The DNA for the CDR3 is TGCGCCAGCAGCCAAGAACCTTTGGGACAGGGTCCCTACGAGCAGTACTTC. It encodes CASSQEPLGQGPYEQYF.

The chain has TRBV3-1 and TRBJ2-3; perhaps TRBD1 as D (6 bases). Trimming cost V 2 bases and J 4 bases, with 10 bases left between them. CDR1 is LGHDT and CDR2 is YNNKEL in the germline V gene (reference sequence). The CDR3 runs to 14 residues. The chain's CDR3 is CASSQQGISDTQYF. In nucleotides, the CDR3 is TGTGCCAGCAGCCAACAGGGGATTTCAGATACGCAGTATTTT.

The genes are TRBV6-2 or TRBV6-3 and TRBJ2-3; D not certain. The CDR3 extends over 14 amino acids. Germline values: CDR1 MNHEY, CDR2 SVGEGT. Trimming removed 3 bases from V and 2 bases from J, with 9 bases in between. This CDR3 is CASSYDGYTDTQYF. The CDR3 DNA sequence: TGTGCCAGCAGTTATGACGGTTACACAGATACGCAGTATTTT.

The V gene is TRBV4-3, the J gene TRBJ2-3; the match to TRBD2 covers 16 bases. Germline V gene lookup returns CDR1 LGHNA and CDR2 YSLEER. The CDR3 extends over 15 amino acids. V was clipped by 6 bases and J by 9 bases; unmatched bases: 6. In DNA, the CDR3 is TGCGCCAGCAGTTCCGGGACTAGCGGGGGGGCAACGCAGTATTTT. Amino acid sequence: CASSSGTSGGATQYF.

Regarding this clonotype: At one end the junction does not follow the germline gene, possibly because of a read error. J is TRBJ2-7 and V is TRBV15; D is possibly TRBD2 (6 bases). CDR1 LNHNV and CDR2 YYDKDF come from the germline V gene (reference sequence). The length of the CDR3 is 16 residues. DNA for the CDR3: TGTGCCGCCAGCGGTAAAGCTAGGCAGGGAGGCCACGAGCAGTACTTC. It yields the protein CAASGKARQGGHEQYF. Full variable domain (outside the CDR3, taken from reference TRBV15 and TRBJ2-7): DAMVIQNPRYQVTQFGKPVTLSCSQTLNHNVMYWYQQKSSQAPKLLFHYYDKDFNNEADTPDNFQSRRPNTSFCFLDIRSPGLGDTAMYLCAASGKARQGGHEQYFGPGTRLTVT.

The chain joins TRBV11-2 to TRBJ1-6; 9 bases match TRBD1. With V trimmed by 0 bases and J by 8 bases, 5 bases remained unmatched. Per germline, CDR1 SGHAT and CDR2 FQNNGV. This CDR3 has 16 amino acids. The CDR3 region has the DNA TGTGCCAGCAGCTTAGATCGACAGGGGGAAGATTCACCCCTCCACTTT. This sequence encodes CASSLDRQGEDSPLHF.

The sample holds a few counts of this clonotype. This chain links TRBV20-1 with TRBJ2-1; no clear D. V was pared by 0 bases and J by 4 bases, with 22 bases between. The CDR3 loop spans 18 amino acids. Germline values: CDR1 DFQATT, CDR2 SNEGSKA (reference sequence). The CDR3 loop is CSARDRLGQTGVYNEQFF. For the CDR3, the DNA is TGCAGTGCTAGAGATCGTTTGGGTCAGACCGGAGTTTACAATGAGCAGTTCTTC.

This clonotype was counted between two and nine times. The chain combines TRBV7-3 with TRBJ2-3; 10 bases fit TRBD2. J was trimmed by 1 base and V by 0 bases; bases with no gene match: 7. The V gene's germline CDR1 is SGHTA and CDR2 FQGTGA. The CDR3 is 18 residues long. The CDR3 reads CASSLTSGLAGGTDTQYF. The CDR3 nucleotides read TGTGCCAGCAGCTTAACGTCGGGTCTAGCGGGGGGCACAGATACGCAGTATTTT.

V is TRBV6-2 or TRBV6-3 and J is TRBJ2-5; tentative D call: TRBD2 (6 bases). The CDR3 totals 18 residues. Germline values: CDR1 MNHEY, CDR2 SVGEGT. The germline V and J ends were trimmed by 4 bases and 0 bases, with 21 bases remaining between them. The CDR3 is CASSFLWSSAGNQETQYF. For the CDR3, the DNA is TGTGCCAGCAGTTTCCTGTGGTCCTCGGCGGGAAACCAAGAGACCCAGTACTTC.

This clonotype was recorded once. One end of the junction does not line up with germline, which may come from a read error. The chain links TRBV11-1 to TRBJ2-7; no definite D call. The J call may be in error: the DNA end matches TRBJ2-5 better. There are 14 residues in the CDR3. Germline V gene data show CDR1 as SGHAT and CDR2 as FQDESV (reference sequence). CDR3: CAGTGGSNHETQYF. The CDR3 coding sequence is TGTGCCGGCACCGGTGGCTCAAACCACGAGACCCAGTACTTC.

V usage is TRBV12-3 or TRBV12-4 and J usage is TRBJ1-4; tentative D call: TRBD1 (6 bases). V shed 6 bases and J shed 8 bases, with 10 bases lying between them. CDR3 length: 12 amino acids. The CDR3 spells CASRPGTEKLFF. DNA for the CDR3: TGTGCCAGCAGGCCGGGGACAGAAAAACTGTTTTTT.

The chain combines TRBV6-6 with TRBJ1-6; D remains ambiguous. Germline loops: CDR1 MNHNY, CDR2 SVGAGI (reference sequence). This CDR3 is built from 11 residues. Trimming removed 5 bases from V and 13 bases from J, with 9 bases in between. CDR3 sequence reads: CASSQQFPLHF. The CDR3 DNA follows: TGTGCCAGCAGTCAACAATTTCCCCTCCACTTT.

This clonotype was detected only a few times. The chain recombines TRBV3-1 with TRBJ2-6, with 7 positions matching TRBD1. The CDR3 runs 19 residues. V dropped 4 bases and J dropped 2; count of bases not matched to a gene: 14. Germline CDR1 is LGHDT and CDR2 is YNNKEL (reference sequence). Here the CDR3 reads CASSLRDSPLGAGANVLTF. CDR3 nucleotide sequence: TGTGCCAGCAGCCTCCGGGACAGCCCTCTTGGGGCTGGGGCCAACGTCCTGACTTTC.

This chain joins TRBV29-1 and TRBJ1-2; 10 nucleotides match TRBD1. CDR1 SQVTM and CDR2 ANQGSEA come from the germline V gene. The V gene end was trimmed by 1 base and the J gene end by 4 bases; junction bases not matched to a gene: 12. The CDR3 sequence is 17 residues long. The CDR3 coding sequence is TGCAGCGTTGAAGCCCGGGGACAGGGGAACGGGGGCTATGGCTACACCTTC. This encodes CSVEARGQGNGGYGYTF.

The V and J genes are TRBV7-2 and TRBJ2-2; D is perhaps TRBD2 (6 bases). The V and J ends lost 6 bases and 8 bases respectively, with 19 bases between them. Per germline, CDR1 SGHTA and CDR2 FQGNSA. The CDR3 runs to 15 residues. CDR3 coding DNA: TGTGCCAGCAGTTCCGGAGGGGCTTCCACTGGGGAGCTGTTTTTT. Amino acid sequence: CASSSGGASTGELFF. The whole variable domain, remainder taken from reference TRBV7-2 and TRBJ2-2, is GAGVSQSPSNKVTEKGKDVELRCDPISGHTALYWYRQSLGQGLEFLIYFQGNSAPDKSGLPSDRFSAERTGGSVSTLTIQRTQQEDSAVYLCASSSGGASTGELFFGEGSRLTVL.

The chain recombines TRBV6-2 or TRBV6-3 with TRBJ1-2, with D maybe TRBD1 (6 bases). V was pared by 2 bases and J by 6 bases, with 16 bases between. This CDR3 comprises 15 residues. Germline V lookup: CDR1 MNHEY, CDR2 SVGEGT. The CDR3 region is CASSYRLDSLNGYTF. CDR3 DNA: TGTGCCAGCAGTTACCGACTGGACAGTCTTAATGGCTACACCTTC.

The J gene is TRBJ2-7, the V gene TRBV27; TRBD1 matches at 7 bases. Germline V gives CDR1 MNHEY, CDR2 SMNVEV (reference sequence). The CDR3 covers 16 residues. Trimming at V came to 7 bases and at J to 4 bases, leaving 16 bases not matched to a gene. DNA for the CDR3: TGTGCCAGCACCCCTTCAACAGGGGAGTTTTTGTACGAGCAGTACTTC. As protein: CASTPSTGEFLYEQYF.

This clonotype occurred a few times. The genes are TRBV27 and TRBJ2-7, with 8 bases aligning to TRBD1. The CDR3 sequence is 17 residues long. Germline-derived CDR1 and CDR2 are MNHEY and SMNVEV (reference sequence). The J segment lost 0 bases and the V segment lost 4 bases, leaving 11 bases of the junction unmatched. The CDR3 DNA reads TGTGCCAGCAGTTCCGTCCGGGACAGGAGAAGCTCCTACGAGCAGTACTTC. Protein product: CASSSVRDRRSSYEQYF.

The chain links TRBV28 to TRBJ1-2; TRBD1 agrees at 12 bases. CDR1 is MDHEN and CDR2 is SYDVKM in the germline V gene. V trimming: 6 bases; J trimming: 3 bases; junction bases outside the gene matches: 5. The CDR3 is 15 amino acids. The CDR3 DNA is TGTGCCAGCAGACCTGGGACAGGGGGCCACTATGGCTACACCTTC. As protein: CASRPGTGGHYGYTF.